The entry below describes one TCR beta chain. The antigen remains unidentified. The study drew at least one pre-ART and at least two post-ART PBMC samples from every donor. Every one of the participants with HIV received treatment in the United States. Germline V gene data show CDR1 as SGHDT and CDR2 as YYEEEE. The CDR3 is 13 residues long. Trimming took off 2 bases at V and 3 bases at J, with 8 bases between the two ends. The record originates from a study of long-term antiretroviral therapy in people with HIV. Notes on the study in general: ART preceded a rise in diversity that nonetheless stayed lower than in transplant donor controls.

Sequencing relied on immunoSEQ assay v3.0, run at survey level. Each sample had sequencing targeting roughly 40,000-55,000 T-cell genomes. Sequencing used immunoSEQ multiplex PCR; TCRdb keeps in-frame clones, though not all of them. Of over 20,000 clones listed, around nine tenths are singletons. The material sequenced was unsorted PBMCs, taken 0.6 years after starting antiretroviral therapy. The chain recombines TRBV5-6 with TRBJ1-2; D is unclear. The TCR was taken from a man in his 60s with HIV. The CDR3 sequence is CASSFPLDYGYTF. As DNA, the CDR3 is TGTGCCAGCAGCTTTCCCCTAGACTATGGCTACACCTTC.